This T cell receptor (beta chain) is drawn from a study of T cell responses to AZD1222 COVID-19 vaccine (dated by TCRdb to about 2021). Regarding the complete study: TCR sequencing covered 230 or so trial participants: approximately 200 given two doses of AZD1222 and 26 given two doses of MenACWY control vaccine. Trial participants were enrolled by age into 18-55, 56-69 and 70-plus year subgroups, with roughly 150, 30 and 60 TCR-sequenced participants respectively. Study-wide findings and limitations: The vaccine-associated CD4 TCRs covered the entire spike protein, and the dominant responses fell in regions 160-218 and 743-854. Reportedly, almost half of the unique spike-specific TCRs recognized epitopes lying outside the regions that are mutated in the B.1.351 and B.1.1.7 variants. Because no samples from the day 14 peak response were available, repertoires could be characterized only after the peak T cell response. After two AZD1222 doses, spike-specific TCR breadth and depth were significantly higher than at day 0 and than in MenACWY recipients. The 56-69-year group was small, and its depth increase did not reach significance, likely because of low power. Most participants were white British and females outnumbered males, and the authors suggested that clonal diversity may have been underestimated. Only five to seven AZD1222 recipients were SARS-CoV-2 seropositive at baseline, limiting conclusions about previously exposed vaccinees.

From the cysteine through the phenylalanine, the CDR3 covers 14 amino acids. Only the CDR3 portion is preserved as DNA: 42 bases, with reading frame beginning at the first base. Looking up the germline V gene yields CDR1 SGDLS and CDR2 YYNGEE. Trimmed from V: 1 base; trimmed from J: 11 bases; junction bases lacking a gene match: 11. Reading the label with the study, this specimen's time point is: about 28 days (+/-7) after the second vaccine dose. AZD1222 recipients whose second dose came at about 4 weeks and those whose second dose came at about 12 weeks were combined into one group, since spike-specific TCR depth and breadth did not differ between the two schedules. Vaccinee samples came from UK trials COV001 and COV002, including a single-blind randomized controlled phase 2/3 trial of AZD1222 (ChAdOx1 nCoV-19) in healthy adults. For TCRbeta chain sequencing, PBMC samples were collected from trial participants at day 0 and at day 28 after the second dose.

The CDR3 regions of human TCRbeta chains were subjected to immunosequencing. Per the authors' processing: Repertoire TCRs were matched against a reference library of SARS-CoV-2-specific TCRs generated with the MIRA antigen-specificity platform. Breadth was defined as the fraction of unique TCRs that were SARS-CoV-2-associated. Depth was defined as the fraction of total T cells that were SARS-CoV-2-associated. Each spike-specific TCR was assigned to its reactive spike region and to a CD4 or CD8 class using the MIRA data. Log10-transformed breadth and depth values were compared by one-way ANOVA with Sidak's multiple comparisons tests. As stored in TCRdb, this immuneACCESS dataset retains in-frame rearrangements with V and J assigned. A fraction of the clones does not appear; measured against another copy, unresolved V genes explain less than half of the discrepancy, and the remainder lacks a known reason. V and J calls and clone size come straight from that table; D and trimming were deduced from the DNA. The sample profile shows approximately 150,000 clones; roughly 90% of them were found once. The ten largest clones capture roughly 4% of the sample.

Worth noting for this clone: Its antigen is unknown. Per-base quality was not reported, and no clone a single base away is much larger than it.

This clonotype originated in an adult who received the AZD1222 COVID-19 vaccine. The V and J segments used are TRBV9 and TRBJ1-1, and TRBD1 matches 7 of the central bases. This sample comprised peripheral blood, obtained 28 days after the second AZD1222 dose. The nucleotide sequence reads TGTGCCAGCAGCGTAAGCAGGGGGGCGGTGGTTGCTTTCTTT. Translated, this gives CASSVSRGAVVAFF.